This entry lists 23 T cell receptor beta chains sequenced from one sample in a study of blood T cell repertoires in COVID-19. TCRdb's table, derived via immunoSEQ multiplex PCR, lists solely in-frame clones and lacks some. This table has approximately 94,000 clones, 75% to 85% appearing once. The source material was peripheral blood. These receptors were collected from a man aged 55 to 70 with acute or convalescent COVID-19.

This clone was seen once. The chain is built from TRBV7-6 and TRBJ2-7, with TRBD1 identical over 9 bases. J lost 4 bases, V lost 0 bases, and 1 base had no gene match. The CDR3 is 14 residues long. Germline-derived CDR1 and CDR2 are SGHVS and FNYEAQ. The CDR3 reads CASSLADRGYEQYV. The CDR3 DNA reads TGTGCCAGCAGCTTAGCGGACAGGGGATACGAGCAGTACGTC.

The chain employs TRBV2 and TRBJ1-2, with D hard to call. The germline V gene has CDR1 SNHLY and CDR2 FYNNEI. V was trimmed by 8 bases and J by 8 bases, leaving 21 bases between them. This CDR3 region has 14 residues. DNA for the CDR3: TGTGCCAGCGGTTTAGATAAGAGCCCGAGGGGCTACACCTTC. Encoded protein: CASGLDKSPRGYTF.

This clone occurred a few times. CDR3 nucleotide sequence: TGTGCCTGGACAGTGGCCTATGGCTACACCTTC. It encodes CAWTVAYGYTF. The gene calls are TRBV30 and TRBJ1-2; D not resolved. This CDR3 comprises 11 residues. CDR1 is GTSNPN, CDR2 SVGIG, per germline (reference sequence). V lost 4 bases, J lost 4 bases, and 7 bases lay in between.

The rearrangement links TRBV3-1 (or the pseudogene TRBV3-2) to TRBJ2-2; D is unresolved. CDR3 size: 13 residues. Trimming pared 2 bases from V and 8 bases from J, leaving 9 bases between. CDR1 is LGHDT and CDR2 is YNNKEL in the germline V gene (reference sequence). CDR3 nucleotide sequence: TGTGCCAGCAGCCAATCCCCTAGAGGGGAGCTGTTTTTT. This gives the protein CASSQSPRGELFF.

The chain joins TRBV4-3 to TRBJ1-5; D gene uncertain. Trimming cost V 4 bases and J 1 base, with 8 bases left between them. Germline CDR1 is LGHNA and CDR2 is YSLEER. The CDR3 runs 14 residues. CDR3 coding DNA: TGCGCCAGCAGCCCCACACACAGCAATCAGCCCCAGCATTTT. Amino acids: CASSPTHSNQPQHF.

This clone was counted a few times. V gene TRBV5-6 combines with J gene TRBJ2-2; D is possibly TRBD2 (5 bases). CDR3 size: 16 residues. Per germline, CDR1 SGHDT and CDR2 YYEEEE. V was trimmed by 5 bases and J by 3 bases, leaving 17 bases between them. CDR3 sequence: CASREGRGSYTGELFF. The CDR3 DNA reads TGTGCCAGCAGAGAGGGTCGGGGATCGTACACCGGGGAGCTGTTTTTT.

The chain employs TRBV6-1 and TRBJ1-2; D is uncertain. Germline loops: CDR1 MNHNS, CDR2 SASEGT. The CDR3 consists of 14 residues. V dropped 3 bases and J dropped 0 bases, with 8 bases sitting between them. CDR3: CASSEARTNYGYTF. The CDR3, as DNA: TGTGCCAGCAGTGAGGCCAGGACTAACTATGGCTACACCTTC.

The J gene is TRBJ1-1, the V gene TRBV19, with D hard to call. CDR1 is LNHDA and CDR2 is SQIVND in the germline V gene (reference sequence). Trimming removed 3 bases from V and 8 bases from J, with 16 bases in between. This CDR3 region has 14 residues. The CDR3 protein is CASSISGQLLEAFF. The CDR3 bases are TGTGCCAGTAGTATCAGCGGGCAGCTCCTAGAAGCTTTCTTT.

The chain joins TRBV19 to TRBJ1-5, with 7 positions matching TRBD1. This CDR3 has 16 residues. Germline V gene lookup returns CDR1 LNHDA and CDR2 SQIVND (reference sequence). J was trimmed by 0 bases and V by 7 bases; bases with no gene match: 9. In DNA form, the CDR3 reads TGTGCCAGTACCCCGGGACAGCGAGGTAGCAATCAGCCCCAGCATTTT. This translates into CASTPGQRGSNQPQHF.

The rearrangement links TRBV9 to TRBJ1-6, with 7 nucleotides matching TRBD1. The CDR3 runs to 18 residues. With 4 bases clipped from V and 9 bases from J, the junction kept 19 bases outside the gene matches. Germline V CDR1 and CDR2: SGDLS, YYNGEE. The CDR3 is CASSPVGGWGSPGSPLHF. The DNA of the CDR3 is TGTGCCAGCAGCCCCGTAGGGGGCTGGGGGTCTCCTGGTTCACCCCTCCACTTT.

The chain links TRBV6-6 to TRBJ2-3; D may be TRBD2 (7 bases). Trimming removed 11 bases at V and 1 base at J, with 13 bases between. Germline V lookup: CDR1 MNHNY, CDR2 SVGAGI (reference sequence). This CDR3 contains 13 residues. CDR3 coding DNA: TGTGCCTACGGCGGGGGCGGCACAGATACGCAGTATTTT. It encodes CAYGGGGTDTQYF.

In its sample, this clone was seen once. The chain carries TRBV6-5 and TRBJ2-5, with D possibly TRBD1 on 6 matching bases. Looked up from germline, CDR1 is MNHEY and CDR2 is SVGAGI. V lost 6 bases and J 1 base, leaving 12 bases between the germline ends. The CDR3 sequence is 14 residues long. CDR3 DNA: TGTGCCAGCAGCTCCGTGGACAGCCAAGAGACCCAGTACTTC. It translates to CASSSVDSQETQYF.

This clone showed up just a few times. The J gene is TRBJ1-1, the V gene TRBV18, with 10 nucleotides matching TRBD1. V was pared by 0 bases and J by 3 bases, with 4 bases of the junction left unmatched. The CDR3 runs to 16 residues. Germline lookup yields CDR1 KGHSH and CDR2 LQKENI. The CDR3 region has the DNA TGTGCCAGCTCACCACCGGGACAGGGGCCGTACACTGAAGCTTTCTTT. This sequence encodes CASSPPGQGPYTEAFF. The entire variable domain, with the rest obtained from reference TRBV18 and TRBJ1-1, is as follows: NAGVMQNPRHLVRRRGQEARLRCSPMKGHSHVYWYRQLPEEGLKFMVYLQKENIIDESGMPKERFSAEFPKEGPSILRIQQVVRGDSAAYFCASSPPGQGPYTEAFFGQGTRLTVV.

The CDR3 region is CASSLLGTGLTQYF. The CDR3 DNA reads TGTGCCAGCAGTTTATTGGGGACAGGGCTGACCCAGTACTTC. The rearrangement links TRBV27 to TRBJ2-5; 9 bases fit TRBD1. From germline, CDR1 is MNHEY and CDR2 SMNVEV (reference sequence). J gave up 7 bases and V 1 base, and 4 bases lay outside the gene matches. The CDR3 spans 14 residues.

The chain combines TRBV5-4 with TRBJ1-2, with TRBD1 as a possible D gene (6 bases). CDR3 length: 15 amino acids. Germline CDR1 is SGHNT and CDR2 is YYREEE (reference sequence). With 4 bases removed from V and 5 bases from J, the gap between germline ends came to 18 bases. The CDR3 is CASSATGTARYGYTF. As DNA, the CDR3 is TGTGCCAGCAGCGCGACAGGAACGGCGAGGTATGGCTACACCTTC.

The rearrangement uses TRBV5-1 and TRBJ1-2, with D perhaps matching TRBD1 (5 bases). The CDR3 runs 12 residues. The germline CDR1 and CDR2 sequences are SGHRS and YFSETQ. V was clipped by 3 bases and J by 6 bases, with 9 bases between them. The CDR3 nucleotides read TGCGCCAGCAGCTCCAGGGTGGATGGCTACACCTTC. It specifies CASSSRVDGYTF.

The gene calls are TRBV7-8 and TRBJ2-1; TRBD2 matches at 8 bases. Germline CDR1 SGHVS, CDR2 FQNEAQ. The CDR3 length is 17 residues. J lost 0 bases, V lost 5 bases, and 9 bases had no gene match. CDR3 amino acids: CASSDRRLASSYNEQFF. For the CDR3, the DNA is TGTGCCAGCAGCGATCGTCGACTAGCGAGCTCCTACAATGAGCAGTTCTTC.

The chain has TRBV2 and TRBJ2-1; D may be TRBD2 (5 bases). The V and J ends lost 2 bases and 9 bases respectively, with 14 bases between them. Germline V gene sequence: CDR1 SNHLY, CDR2 FYNNEI. The CDR3 runs 14 residues. The CDR3 region is CASSELRGGGEQFF. In DNA, the CDR3 is TGTGCCAGCAGTGAATTGCGTGGTGGAGGTGAGCAGTTCTTC.

The chain combines TRBV18 with TRBJ2-1; 13 nucleotides align to TRBD2. The CDR3 sequence is 19 residues long. V lost 0 bases and J lost 4; bases outside the gene matches: 9. CDR1 KGHSH and CDR2 LQKENI come from the germline V gene. The CDR3 is CASSPPGLAGWGGYNEQFF. The DNA for the CDR3 is TGTGCCAGCTCACCACCGGGACTAGCGGGGTGGGGTGGATACAATGAGCAGTTCTTC.

The CDR3 sequence: CAAQGAGNTEAFF. CDR3 bases: TGTGCCGCACAGGGGGCTGGGAACACTGAAGCTTTCTTT. The chain recombines TRBV10-3 with TRBJ1-1, with TRBD1 identical over 9 bases. Germline CDR1 is ENHRY and CDR2 is SYGVKD. J gave up 1 base and V 11 bases, and 5 bases lay outside the gene matches. The CDR3 covers 13 residues.

This clone was recorded only once. The chain couples TRBV9 to TRBJ1-1; D not certain. Germline V gene data show CDR1 as SGDLS and CDR2 as YYNGEE. The V gene lost 0 bases and the J gene lost 2 bases, with 11 bases spanning the gap. This CDR3 comprises 15 residues. CDR3 protein: CASSVGEVLNTEAFF. The CDR3 nucleotides are TGTGCCAGCAGCGTAGGGGAGGTCTTAAACACTGAAGCTTTCTTT.

The chain uses TRBV24-1 and TRBJ2-1, with TRBD2 matching over 8 bases. V was pared by 6 bases and J by 7 bases, with 16 bases of the junction left unmatched. There are 17 residues in the CDR3. CDR1 and CDR2 from the germline V gene are KGHDR and SFDVKD. The CDR3 DNA reads TGTGCCACCAGTCCCCCGCCGGGACTAGTGGGGGCTAATGAGCAGTTCTTC. It encodes CATSPPPGLVGANEQFF.

The V call is TRBV2, the J call TRBJ2-3, with TRBD2 matching 7 bases. The CDR3 loop spans 16 amino acids. The germline V gene has CDR1 SNHLY and CDR2 FYNNEI. Trimming at V came to 7 bases and at J to 1 base, leaving 11 bases not matched to a gene. The CDR3 is CASTNGGRGGTDTQYF. CDR3 bases: TGTGCCAGCACCAACGGGGGGAGGGGAGGCACAGATACGCAGTATTTT.